This T cell receptor beta chain was profiled in a study of blood T cell repertoires in COVID-19. For the study at large: Researchers got acute and convalescent COVID-19 samples from the United States, Italy and Spain. T cells, B-cell-depleted T cells, or PBMCs supplied cDNA or gDNA.

In its sample, this clone was seen once. Trimming took 3 bases from V and 4 from J; bases not matched to a gene: 13. The CDR3 consists of 17 residues. Germline-derived CDR1 and CDR2 are KGHSH and LQKENI. Per the original methods: It was from reference gene primer amplification that nucleated cell counts were estimated. Clones were read by immunoSEQ multiplex PCR, and TCRdb kept only the in-frame ones, dropping some. Clonal size and the V and J genes are those of that table, whereas D and trimming came from the DNA. Among approximately 110,000 clones listed, 80% to 90% were seen once. The clonotype originates from a woman over 75 with acute or convalescent COVID-19. Specimen: peripheral blood. V is TRBV18 and J is TRBJ1-2; the match to TRBD1 covers 8 bases. The CDR3 region is CASSPPGQGASGYGYTF. Here the CDR3 DNA reads TGTGCCAGCTCACCCCCCGGGCAGGGGGCCTCAGGCTATGGCTACACCTTC.